This TCR beta chain was captured in a study of metastatic and nonmetastatic thyroid tumors. Study-wide background: The comparison covered peripheral blood and tumor or nodule tissue in malignant and benign thyroid patients. Whole-study results and caveats: Malignant tumors reportedly showed significantly higher TCR beta diversity than benign nodules in both blood and tumor.

Details on this clone: Its antigen is currently unknown.

Per the study methods: The distant-metastasis classifier for papillary thyroid cancer was built from CDR3 differences across clinicopathological groups. Using MiXCR, TCRdb reanalyzed the PCR reads. None of the V and J calls come from the authors' own analysis; TCRdb made them. The table includes about 23,000 clones, 25% to 30% detected once. Prior to thyroid surgery, none of the patients had received any treatment. The V and J ends lost 10 bases and 6 bases respectively, with 13 bases between them. The germline V gene has CDR1 MDHEN and CDR2 SYDVKM. CDR3 size: 11 residues. This rearrangement joins TRBV28 to TRBJ2-7; D is possibly TRBD2 (5 bases). The sequence was collected from a female donor with papillary thyroid cancer or a benign thyroid nodule (not recorded which). Some clones in this sample may be carry-over from other donors' samples. What was sequenced was tumor tissue. The CDR3 DNA is TGTGCCACCGCGAGTGAGGGCGAGCAGTACTTC. It yields the protein CATASEGEQYF.